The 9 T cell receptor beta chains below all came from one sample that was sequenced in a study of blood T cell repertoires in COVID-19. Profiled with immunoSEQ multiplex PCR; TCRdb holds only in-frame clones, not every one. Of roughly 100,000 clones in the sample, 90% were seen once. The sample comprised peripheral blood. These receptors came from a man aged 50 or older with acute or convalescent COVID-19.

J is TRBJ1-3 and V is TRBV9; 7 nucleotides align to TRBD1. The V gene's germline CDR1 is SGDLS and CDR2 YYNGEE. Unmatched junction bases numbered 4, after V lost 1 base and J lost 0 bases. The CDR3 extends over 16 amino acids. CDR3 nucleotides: TGTGCCAGCAGCGTACGGACAGGCAGCTCTGGAAACACCATATATTTT. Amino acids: CASSVRTGSSGNTIYF.

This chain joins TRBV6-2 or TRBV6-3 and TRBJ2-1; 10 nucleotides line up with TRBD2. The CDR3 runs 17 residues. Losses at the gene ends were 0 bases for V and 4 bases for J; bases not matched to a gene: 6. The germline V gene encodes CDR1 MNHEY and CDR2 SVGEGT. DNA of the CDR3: TGTGCCAGCAGTTACTCGCCGACTAGCGGGTTATACAATGAGCAGTTCTTC. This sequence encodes CASSYSPTSGLYNEQFF.

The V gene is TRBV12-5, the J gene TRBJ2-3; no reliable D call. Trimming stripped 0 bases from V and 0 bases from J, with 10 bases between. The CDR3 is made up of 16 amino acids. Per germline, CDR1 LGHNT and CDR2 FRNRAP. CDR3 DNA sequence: TGTGCTAGTGGTTTGGTACGCGTGGTGAGCACAGATACGCAGTATTTT. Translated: CASGLVRVVSTDTQYF.

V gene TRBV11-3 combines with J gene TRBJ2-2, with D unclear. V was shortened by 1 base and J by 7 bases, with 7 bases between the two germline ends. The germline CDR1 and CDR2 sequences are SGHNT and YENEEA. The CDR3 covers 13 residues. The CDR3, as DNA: TGTGCCAGCAGCTTAGGGGCCTACGGGGAGCTGTTTTTT. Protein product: CASSLGAYGELFF.

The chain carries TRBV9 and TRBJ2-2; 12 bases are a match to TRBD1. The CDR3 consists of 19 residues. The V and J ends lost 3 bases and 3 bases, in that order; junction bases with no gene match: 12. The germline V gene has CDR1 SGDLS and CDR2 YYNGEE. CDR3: CASSALTPGQGAYTGELFF. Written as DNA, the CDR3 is TGTGCCAGCAGCGCGCTTACCCCGGGACAGGGGGCCTACACCGGGGAGCTGTTTTTT. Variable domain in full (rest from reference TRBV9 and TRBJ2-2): DSGVTQTPKHLITATGQRVTLRCSPRSGDLSVYWYQQSLDQGLQFLIQYYNGEERAKGNILERFSAQQFPDLHSELNLSSLELGDSALYFCASSALTPGQGAYTGELFFGEGSRLTVL.

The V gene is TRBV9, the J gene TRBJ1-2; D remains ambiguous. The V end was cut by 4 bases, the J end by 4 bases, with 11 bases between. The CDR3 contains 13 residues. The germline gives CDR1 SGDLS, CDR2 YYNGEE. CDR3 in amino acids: CASSPREAYGYTF. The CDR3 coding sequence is TGTGCCAGCAGCCCTCGTGAGGCCTATGGCTACACCTTC.

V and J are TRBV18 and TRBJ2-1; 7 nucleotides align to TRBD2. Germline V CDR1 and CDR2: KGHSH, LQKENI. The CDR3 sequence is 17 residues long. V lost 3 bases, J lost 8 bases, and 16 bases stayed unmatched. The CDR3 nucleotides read TGTGCCAGCTCACCTCTGGCGGGAGCGATCTTTGTCGATGAGCAGTTCTTC. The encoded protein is CASSPLAGAIFVDEQFF.

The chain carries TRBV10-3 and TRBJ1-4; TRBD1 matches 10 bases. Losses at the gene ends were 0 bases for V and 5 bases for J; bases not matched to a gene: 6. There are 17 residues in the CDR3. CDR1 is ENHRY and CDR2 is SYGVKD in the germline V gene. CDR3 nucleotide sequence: TGTGCCATCAGTGAGTCGAGTTTGGGACAGGGGAATGAAAAACTGTTTTTT. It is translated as CAISESSLGQGNEKLFF.

The chain's CDR3 is CASSSPGQGGSPLHF. The CDR3 nucleotides read TGTGCCAGCAGTTCACCGGGACAGGGAGGGTCACCCCTCCACTTT. V gene TRBV5-6 combines with J gene TRBJ1-6, with 9 bases that match TRBD1. This CDR3 has 15 residues. Germline CDR1 is SGHDT and CDR2 is YYEEEE. V trimming: 5 bases; J trimming: 10 bases; junction bases outside the gene matches: 10.